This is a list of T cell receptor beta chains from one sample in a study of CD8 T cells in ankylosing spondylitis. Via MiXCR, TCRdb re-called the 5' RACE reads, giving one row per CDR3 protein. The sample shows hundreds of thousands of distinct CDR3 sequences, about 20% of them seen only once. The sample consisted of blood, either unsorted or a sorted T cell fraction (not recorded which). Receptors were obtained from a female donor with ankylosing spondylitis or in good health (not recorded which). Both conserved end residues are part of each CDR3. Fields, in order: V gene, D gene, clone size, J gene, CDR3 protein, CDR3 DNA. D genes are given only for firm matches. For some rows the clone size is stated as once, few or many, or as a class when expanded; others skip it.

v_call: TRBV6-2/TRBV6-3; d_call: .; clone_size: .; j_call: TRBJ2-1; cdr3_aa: CASSWQRNNEQFF; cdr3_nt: TGTGCCAGCAGTTGGCAGCGCAACAATGAGCAGTTCTTC
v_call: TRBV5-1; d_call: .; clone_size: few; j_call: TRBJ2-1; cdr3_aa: CASSPGLREQQFF; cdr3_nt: TGCGCCAGCAGCCCCGGTCTACGGGAACAGCAGTTCTTC
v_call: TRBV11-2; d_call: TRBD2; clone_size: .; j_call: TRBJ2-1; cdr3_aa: CASSSGYGGYYNEQFF; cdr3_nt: TGTGCCAGCAGCTCAGGCTACGGGGGGTACTACAATGAGCAGTTCTTC
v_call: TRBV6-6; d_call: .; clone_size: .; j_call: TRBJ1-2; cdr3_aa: CASSYRAGYTF; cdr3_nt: TGTGCCAGCAGTTACAGGGCGGGCTACACCTTC
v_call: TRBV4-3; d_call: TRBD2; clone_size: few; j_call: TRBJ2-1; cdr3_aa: CASSQVKGGDSYNEQFF; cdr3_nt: TGCGCCAGCAGCCAAGTGAAGGGAGGGGACTCCTACAATGAGCAGTTCTTC
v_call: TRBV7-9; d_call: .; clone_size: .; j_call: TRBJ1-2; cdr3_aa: CASSLLSGAYGYTF; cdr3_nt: TGTGCCAGCAGCTTACTATCGGGGGCTTATGGCTACACCTTC
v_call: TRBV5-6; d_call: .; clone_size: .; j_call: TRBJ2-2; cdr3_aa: CASSFWGVRTGELFF; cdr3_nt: TGTGCCAGCAGCTTCTGGGGAGTCAGGACCGGGGAGCTGTTTTTT
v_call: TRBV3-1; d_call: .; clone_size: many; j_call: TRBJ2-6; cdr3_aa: CASSQASGANVLTF; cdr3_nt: TGTGCCAGCAGCCAGGCCTCTGGGGCCAACGTCCTGACTTTC
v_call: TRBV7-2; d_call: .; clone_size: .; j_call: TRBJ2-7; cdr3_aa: CASSGRGSRYEQYF; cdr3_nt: TGTGCCAGCAGCGGTCGGGGGAGTCGGTACGAGCAGTACTTC
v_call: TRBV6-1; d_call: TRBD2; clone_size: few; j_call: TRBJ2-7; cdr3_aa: CASTPQLAGGHEQYF; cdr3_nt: TGTGCCAGCACTCCGCAGCTAGCGGGAGGACACGAGCAGTACTTC
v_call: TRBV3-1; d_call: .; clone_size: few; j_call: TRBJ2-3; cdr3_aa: CASSDSTDTQYF; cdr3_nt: TGTGCCAGCAGCGATAGCACAGATACGCAGTATTTT
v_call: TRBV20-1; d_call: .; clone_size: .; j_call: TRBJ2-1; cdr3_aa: CSADRSPGNEQFF; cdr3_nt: TGCAGTGCTGATAGGTCCCCAGGCAATGAGCAGTTCTTC
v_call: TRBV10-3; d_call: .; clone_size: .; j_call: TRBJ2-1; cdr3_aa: CAISASKGRDWDNEQFF; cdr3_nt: TGTGCCATCAGTGCCTCCAAGGGGCGGGACTGGGACAATGAGCAGTTCTTC
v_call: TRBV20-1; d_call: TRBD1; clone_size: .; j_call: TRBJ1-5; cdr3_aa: CSATTGQINQPQHF; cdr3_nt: TGCAGTGCTACAACGGGACAGATCAATCAGCCCCAGCATTTT
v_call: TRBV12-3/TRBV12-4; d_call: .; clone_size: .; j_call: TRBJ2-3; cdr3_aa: CASSFSLGGQDTQYF; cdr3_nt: TGTGCCAGCAGTTTCTCCTTAGGGGGGCAAGATACGCAGTATTTT
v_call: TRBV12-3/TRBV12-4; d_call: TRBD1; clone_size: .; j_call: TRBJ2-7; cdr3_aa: CASSPTGGSYEQYF; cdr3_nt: TGTGCCAGCTCTCCGACAGGGGGCTCCTACGAGCAGTACTTC
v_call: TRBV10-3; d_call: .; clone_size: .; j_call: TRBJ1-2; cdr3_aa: CAISESHDYGYTF; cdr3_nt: TGTGCCATCAGTGAGTCCCATGACTATGGCTACACCTTC
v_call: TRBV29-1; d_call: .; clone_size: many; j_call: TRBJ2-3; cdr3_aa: CSVEALQGIDGTDTQYF; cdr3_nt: TGCAGCGTTGAGGCCTTACAGGGTATAGATGGTACAGATACGCAGTATTTT
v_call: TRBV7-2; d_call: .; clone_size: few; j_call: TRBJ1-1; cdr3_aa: CASSPVGKATEAFF; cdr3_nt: TGTGCCAGCAGCCCCGTCGGGAAAGCCACTGAAGCTTTCTTT
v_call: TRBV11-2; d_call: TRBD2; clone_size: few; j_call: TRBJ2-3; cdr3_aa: CASRQAGGPSDTQYF; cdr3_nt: TGTGCCAGCAGACAAGCGGGAGGGCCTTCAGATACGCAGTATTTT
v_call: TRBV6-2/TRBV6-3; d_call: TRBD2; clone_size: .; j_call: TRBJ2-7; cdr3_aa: CASSFRDYSYEQYF; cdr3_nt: TGTGCCAGCAGTTTCCGGGACTATTCCTACGAGCAGTACTTC
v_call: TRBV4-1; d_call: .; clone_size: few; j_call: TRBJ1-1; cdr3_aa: CASSQDGLVIAFF; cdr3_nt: TGCGCCAGCAGCCAAGACGGGCTCGTCATTGCTTTCTTT
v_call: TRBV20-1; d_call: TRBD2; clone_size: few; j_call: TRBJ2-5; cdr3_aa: CSARPTSGGRAETQYF; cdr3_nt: TGCAGTGCTAGACCTACTAGCGGAGGAAGGGCAGAGACCCAGTACTTC
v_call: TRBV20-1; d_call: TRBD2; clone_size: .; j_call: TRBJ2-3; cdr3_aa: CSARGTTSTDTQYF; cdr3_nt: TGCAGTGCTAGGGGGACTACCAGCACAGATACGCAGTATTTT
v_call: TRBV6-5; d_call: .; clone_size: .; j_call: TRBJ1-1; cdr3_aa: CASSRTRTAEAFF; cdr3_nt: TGTGCCAGCAGCCGGACGCGGACCGCTGAAGCTTTCTTT
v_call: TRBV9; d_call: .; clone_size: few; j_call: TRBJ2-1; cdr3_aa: CASSVSLGEQFF; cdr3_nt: TGTGCCAGCAGCGTAAGTCTCGGAGAGCAGTTCTTC
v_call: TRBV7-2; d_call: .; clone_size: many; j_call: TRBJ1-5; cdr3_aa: CASSSVTGGGQPQHF; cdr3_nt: TGTGCCAGCAGCTCCGTCACGGGTGGGGGTCAGCCCCAGCATTTT
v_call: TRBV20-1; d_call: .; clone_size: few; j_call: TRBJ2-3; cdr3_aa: CSAGHSFGTDTQYF; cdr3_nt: TGCAGTGCTGGCCATAGCTTCGGCACAGATACGCAGTATTTT
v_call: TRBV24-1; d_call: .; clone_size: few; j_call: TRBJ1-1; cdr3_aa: CATSGGQLGTEAFF; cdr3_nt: TGTGCCACCAGTGGAGGACAACTGGGGACTGAAGCTTTCTTT
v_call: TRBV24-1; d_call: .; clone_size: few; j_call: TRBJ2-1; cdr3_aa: CATSDLDRNEQFF; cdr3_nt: TGTGCCACCAGTGATCTTGATCGGAATGAGCAGTTCTTC
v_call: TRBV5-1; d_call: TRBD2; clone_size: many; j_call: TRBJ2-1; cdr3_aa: CASQRSSGRFDEQFF; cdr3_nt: TGCGCCTCCCAGCGATCGAGCGGGAGGTTTGATGAGCAGTTCTTC
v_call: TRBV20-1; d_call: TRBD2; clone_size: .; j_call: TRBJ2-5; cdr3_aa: CSATGTSGRTEETQYF; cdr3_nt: TGCAGTGCTACCGGGACTAGCGGGAGGACAGAAGAGACCCAGTACTTC
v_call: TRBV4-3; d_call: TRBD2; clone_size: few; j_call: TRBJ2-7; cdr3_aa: CASSQDRAGGPDEQYF; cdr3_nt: TGCGCCAGCAGCCAAGACAGAGCGGGAGGGCCTGACGAGCAGTACTTC
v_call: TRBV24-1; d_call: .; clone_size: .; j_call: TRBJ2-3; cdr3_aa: CATSDPGPRDTQYF; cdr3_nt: TGTGCCACCAGTGACCCTGGGCCACGAGATACGCAGTATTTT
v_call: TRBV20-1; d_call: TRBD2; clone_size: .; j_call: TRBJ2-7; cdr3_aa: CSAIAGNPYEQYF; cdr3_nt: TGCAGTGCTATAGCGGGAAACCCCTACGAGCAGTACTTC
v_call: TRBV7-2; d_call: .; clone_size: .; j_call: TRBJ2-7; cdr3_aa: CASSQNPSSYEQYF; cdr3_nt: TGTGCCAGCAGCCAAAACCCGAGCTCCTACGAGCAGTACTTC
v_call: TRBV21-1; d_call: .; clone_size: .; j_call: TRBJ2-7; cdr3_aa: CASSQWTSSYEQYF; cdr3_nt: TGTGCCAGCAGCCAATGGACTAGCTCCTACGAGCAGTACTTC
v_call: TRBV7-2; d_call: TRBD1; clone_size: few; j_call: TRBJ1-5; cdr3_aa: CASSLVGQGTQPQHF; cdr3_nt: TGTGCCAGCAGCTTAGTGGGACAGGGGACGCAGCCCCAGCATTTT